This T cell receptor (beta chain) was identified in a study of blood T cell repertoires in COVID-19. Study at large: PBMCs, B-cell-depleted T cells, or T cells were the source of the cDNA or gDNA that made up the material.

Data came from immunoSEQ multiplex PCR; TCRdb stores just in-frame clones and leaves some out. This table holds 40,000 to 55,000 clones, about 83% found once. This CDR3 has 16 amino acids. The germline V gene has CDR1 SGHRS and CDR2 YFSETQ. V lost 4 bases, J lost 4 bases, and 9 bases stayed unmatched. The specimen was peripheral blood. This clonotype originated in a man in his forties with acute or convalescent COVID-19. The chain carries TRBV5-1 and TRBJ2-5; 11 bases line up with TRBD2. The CDR3 nucleotides are TGCGCCAGCAGCCCCGGGACTAGCGGAGGGGGAGAGACCCAGTACTTC. Translating gives CASSPGTSGGGETQYF.